This entry is about one T cell receptor (beta chain). This record comes from a study of blood T cells in healthy people across ages. Sample-barcoded 5' priming and a J-beta primer mix drove a second PCR of about 6 to 11 cycles. TCRdb reprocessed the 5' RACE reads with MiXCR, giving one entry per CDR3 protein. The sample consists of approximately 780,000 distinct CDR3 sequences, 25% to 30% of them appearing once. In germline, CDR1 is WSHSY, CDR2 SAAADI. This CDR3 is built from 17 residues. Trimming took 3 bases from V and 6 from J, leaving 23 bases between them. Separately, the same data were catalogued under a study of T cells of mothers and their children.

This clonotype was obtained from a boy under 18 in good health. V is TRBV10-2 and J is TRBJ1-2; D remains unclear. Sequenced input: blood. This CDR3 is CASSEAGSGRSPNGYTF. The CDR3 DNA reads TGCGCCAGCAGTGAAGCTGGCAGTGGGAGGTCACCTAATGGCTACACCTTC.